Below are 11 T cell receptor beta chains sequenced from a single sample in a study of post-analysis software for immune sequencing data. Unique molecular identifiers tagged the TCR beta cDNA libraries. TCRdb re-called the PCR reads through MiXCR, storing one row per CDR3 protein. This table has roughly 650,000 distinct CDR3 sequences, 55% to 60% appearing once. Study outcomes and limitations: TRBV5-6, TRBV5-1 and TRBV20-1 were among about 5 TRBV segments more frequent in patients than controls.

No antigens are known for them. Sample: blood. These receptors all stem from a girl aged 2-15 years with multiple sclerosis.

J is TRBJ1-1 and V is TRBV29-1; D ambiguous. Germline lookup yields CDR1 SQVTM and CDR2 ANQGSEA. V was trimmed by 5 bases and J by 5 bases, leaving 9 bases between them. The CDR3 covers 11 residues. The CDR3 reads CSVRMGTEAFF. The CDR3 nucleotides read TGCAGCGTTAGAATGGGGACTGAAGCTTTCTTT.

There are a few counts of this clonotype. The chain recombines TRBV20-1 with TRBJ2-1, with 7 bases that match TRBD2. The J segment lost 5 bases and the V segment lost 4 bases, leaving 5 bases of the junction unmatched. CDR1 and CDR2 (germline): DFQATT, SNEGSKA (reference sequence). The CDR3 contains 13 residues. In DNA form, the CDR3 reads TGCAGTGCTACGGCCAGCGGGGACAATGAGCAGTTCTTC. Amino acid sequence: CSATASGDNEQFF.

CDR3 region: CASSEQQGSANEQFF. The CDR3 bases are TGTGCCAGCAGTGAACAGCAGGGAAGCGCAAATGAGCAGTTCTTC. The rearrangement joins TRBV6-1 to TRBJ2-1; maybe TRBD1 (5 bases). This CDR3 is 15 amino acids long. With 2 bases removed from V and 7 bases from J, the gap between germline ends came to 15 bases. Germline V gives CDR1 MNHNS, CDR2 SASEGT.

This clonotype was recorded once. The chain has TRBV6-6 and TRBJ2-5, with 7 bases fitting TRBD2. V lost 0 bases and J lost 1; bases outside the gene matches: 5. Germline CDR1 and CDR2: MNHNY and SVGAGI (reference sequence). The CDR3 is 16 residues long. The CDR3 sequence is CASSYSTLAVQETQYF. The CDR3 region has the DNA TGTGCCAGCAGTTACTCGACGCTAGCGGTCCAAGAGACCCAGTACTTC.

The chain combines TRBV6-1 with TRBJ2-5; D remains unclear. V was trimmed by 10 bases and J by 4 bases, leaving 16 bases between them. Germline-derived CDR1 and CDR2 are MNHNS and SASEGT. This CDR3 comprises 13 residues. In nucleotides, the CDR3 is TGTGCCAACTCCGACGGACCTGCAGAGACCCAGTACTTC. Amino acids: CANSDGPAETQYF.

J is TRBJ2-5 and V is TRBV20-1; the match to TRBD2 covers 12 bases. Unmatched junction bases numbered 16, after V lost 6 bases and J lost 5 bases. CDR3 length equals 17 residues. Germline lookup yields CDR1 DFQATT and CDR2 SNEGSKA (reference sequence). The CDR3 sequence is CSAARKTSGSSPETQYF. CDR3 DNA: TGCAGTGCCGCGCGAAAGACTAGCGGGAGCTCTCCTGAGACCCAGTACTTC.

The rearrangement links TRBV6-5 to TRBJ2-7, with TRBD1 matching over 8 bases. Germline values: CDR1 MNHEY, CDR2 SVGAGI. The CDR3 is made up of 15 amino acids. Unmatched junction bases numbered 5, after V lost 2 bases and J lost 2 bases. The CDR3 region is CASSYLPRGPYEQYF. The CDR3 DNA is TGTGCCAGCAGTTACCTACCCAGGGGGCCCTACGAGCAGTACTTC.

The chain recombines TRBV29-1 with TRBJ2-5; D remains unclear. The J call may be incorrect, as the DNA end agrees better with TRBJ2-7. The CDR3 covers 11 residues. The germline gives CDR1 SQVTM, CDR2 ANQGSEA. The CDR3, as DNA: TGCAGCGTATGGGGTGTGTACGAGCAGTACTTC. It translates to CSVWGVYEQYF.

The chain employs TRBV7-8 and TRBJ1-5, with TRBD1 identical over 10 bases. The ends lost 6 bases at V and 0 bases at J; junction bases unmatched: 8. The CDR3 is made up of 17 amino acids. CDR1 SGHVS and CDR2 FQNEAQ come from the germline V gene. The CDR3 loop is CASRPGTGVYSNQPQHF. The CDR3 nucleotides are TGTGCCAGCAGACCCGGGACAGGGGTATATAGCAATCAGCCCCAGCATTTT.

The V call is TRBV7-2, the J call TRBJ2-1; D not resolved. This CDR3 contains 14 residues. V lost 2 bases to trimming and J lost 2 bases, with 7 bases between them. Germline V gene lookup returns CDR1 SGHTA and CDR2 FQGNSA. CDR3 nucleotides: TGTGCCAGCAGCTTAATGCAGACCTACAATGAGCAGTTCTTC. Translated, it gives CASSLMQTYNEQFF.

The CDR3 reads CASRSGRQNYGYTF. CDR3 in DNA: TGTGCCAGCAGGTCGGGGCGGCAGAACTATGGCTACACCTTC. The rearrangement joins TRBV12-3 or TRBV12-4 to TRBJ1-2; TRBD1 might be the D (5 bases). Trimming took off 6 bases at V and 2 bases at J, with 13 bases between the two ends. This CDR3 spans 14 amino acids.